The text below deals with one TCR beta chain. It lacks a known antigen. The input lacks base qualities; no much larger clone sits a single base away. The CDR3 covers 13 residues, taking in both the cysteine and the phenylalanine. Only the CDR3 DNA stays, 39 bases, in frame from base 1. CDR1 and CDR2 are drawn from the germline V gene (reference sequence): SGHNT, YYREEE. V is pared back by 4 bases and J by 2 bases, with 7 bases lying between the germline termini. This sample stems from a study of Ad26.COV2.S vaccination and SARS-CoV-2 variants (dated by TCRdb to about 2021). About the full investigation: Donors in the vaccine arm were drawn from COV1001, a multicentre, randomized, double-blind, placebo-controlled phase I-IIa trial testing Ad26.COV2.S in healthy adults. Blinding of investigators to trial group allocation was maintained during experiments and outcome assessment. Trial participants were randomized into five groups of five: low-dose or high-dose Ad26.COV2.S given once or twice, or placebo on both occasions. Sequencing of the TCRbeta repertoire served to evaluate the specificity and breadth of SARS-CoV-2-reactive T cell receptors following Ad26.COV2.S vaccination. Ad26.COV2.S was given intramuscularly at 5x10^10 or 1x10^11 viral particles, as a single shot or as two shots 56 days apart. A total of roughly 30 samples were included in the TCR-sequenced set, comprising about 20 Ad26.COV2.S vaccine recipients, 5 placebo recipients and 8 SARS-CoV-2 convalescent individuals. Broad study findings and their caveats: The study lacked the statistical power to compare responses across vaccine doses or regimens. Vaccine and placebo recipients had comparable non-spike TCR breadth, which fits with the vaccine containing only spike. The authors noted that total T cell responses may have been underestimated by the TCR breadth and depth analyses. Ad26.COV2.S recipients had higher spike-specific TCR breadth than placebo recipients (P = 0.0014). After vaccination, spike-specific CD8+ and CD4+ T cell responses were reported to show substantial breadth.

The sample's treatment or condition, from its label and the paper: about 20 received Ad26.COV2.S at low or high dose, single or two shots; roughly five received placebo; per-sample allocation not given. For vaccine and placebo recipients, the sequenced repertoires came from samples collected on day 63 after the first injection. Cohort 1b enrolled 25 to 30 adults aged 18-55 years at a single site in Boston, USA, between 29 July and 7 August 2020. Ad26.COV2.S consisted of a replication-incompetent adenovirus type 26 vector by which a prefusion-stabilized SARS-CoV-2 spike protein from the original Wuhan strain was expressed. The immunoSEQ Assay was used to sequence TCRbeta CDR3 regions. After extraction, genomic DNA underwent amplification by bias-controlled multiplex PCR, followed by high-throughput sequencing. In the authors' own workflow: Collapsing and filtering of sequences were performed to quantify the absolute abundance of each unique TCRbeta CDR3 region. T cell fraction was estimated by normalizing TCRbeta template counts to usable DNA, which was measured by amplifying reference genes present in all nucleated cells. Repertoire TCRs were annotated as SARS-CoV-2-specific when V gene, CDR3 amino acid sequence and J gene were exactly matched to a known reactive TCR set. The reference SARS-CoV-2 TCR set came from MIRA and was filtered for enrichment in COVID-19-positive ImmuneCODE repertoires, removing public or cross-reactive TCRs. Using the MIRA antigens, annotated TCRs were further analysed by specific ORF or by position within an ORF. Breadth was defined as annotated unique rearrangements over total unique productive rearrangements; depth was the summed frequency of those rearrangements. Group comparisons of TCR breadth used two-sided Wilcoxon rank-sum tests. TCRdb provides this immuneACCESS table in a form limited to in-frame rearrangements. Some clones are lacking; in checked studies, under half of them reflect an unresolved V gene, and why the rest are absent is not known. V, J and clone size reflect that table, while D and trimming were determined from the DNA. The sample table records around 450,000 clones; 85% to 90% of these occur just once. Just over 2.5% of the sample belongs to the ten largest clones.

The V and J genes are TRBV5-4 and TRBJ2-1; the D gene cannot be resolved reliably. The sequence derives from a person between 18 and 65 years old who received the Ad26.COV2.S COVID-19 vaccine or a placebo. This specimen was peripheral blood, taken in a trial of Ad26.COV2.S vaccine versus placebo. The DNA is as follows: TGTGCCAGCAGCCCAACCCCCTACAATGAGCAGTTCTTC. It is translated as CASSPTPYNEQFF.